These T cell receptor beta chains were read from a single sample in a study of CD8+ T cells in alopecia areata. Data came from immunoSEQ multiplex PCR; TCRdb stores just in-frame clones and leaves some out. The table lists 200,000 to 250,000 clones, roughly two fifths of them singletons. The sample here was CD4+ T cells sorted from blood, taken between weeks 30 and 35, from a patient treated with tofacitinib. The receptors were gathered from a human donor with alopecia areata. The CDR3 runs from the conserved cysteine through the conserved F or W. The order of the fields is J gene, V gene, clone size, D gene, CDR3 protein, CDR3 DNA. The D gene is left open where the match is weak. The size field is filled for only some rows; it gives once, few, many or a size class.

J gene: TRBJ2-7
V gene: TRBV10-3
clone size: few
D gene: NA
CDR3 protein: CAISYRLGEQYF
CDR3 DNA: TGTGCCATCAGTTACAGGTTAGGCGAGCAGTACTTC

J gene: TRBJ2-3
V gene: TRBV4-1
clone size: NA
D gene: NA
CDR3 protein: CASSQVTGKIPDTQYF
CDR3 DNA: TGCGCCAGCAGCCAAGTAACAGGGAAAATCCCAGATACGCAGTATTTT

J gene: TRBJ1-1
V gene: TRBV25-1
clone size: NA
D gene: NA
CDR3 protein: CASRDLAEAFF
CDR3 DNA: TGTGCCAGCAGGGATCTGGCTGAAGCTTTCTTT

J gene: TRBJ2-5
V gene: TRBV18
clone size: NA
D gene: NA
CDR3 protein: CASSPNGLQETQYF
CDR3 DNA: TGTGCCAGCTCACCAAACGGACTCCAAGAGACCCAGTACTTC

J gene: TRBJ1-1
V gene: TRBV29-1
clone size: NA
D gene: NA
CDR3 protein: CSASLSGWGRNTEAFF
CDR3 DNA: TGCAGCGCCTCCTTGAGCGGGTGGGGTAGAAACACTGAAGCTTTCTTT

J gene: TRBJ1-6
V gene: TRBV7-9
clone size: NA
D gene: NA
CDR3 protein: CASSLGRENSPLHF
CDR3 DNA: TGTGCCAGCAGCTTAGGCAGAGAGAATTCACCCCTCCACTTT

J gene: TRBJ1-2
V gene: TRBV28
clone size: NA
D gene: NA
CDR3 protein: CASSLYPLKDLYGYTF
CDR3 DNA: TGTGCCAGCAGTTTATACCCCTTAAAAGATCTCTATGGCTACACCTTC

J gene: TRBJ2-3
V gene: TRBV5-1
clone size: few
D gene: TRBD2
CDR3 protein: CASSMRASGSTDTQYF
CDR3 DNA: TGCGCCAGCAGCATGCGGGCTAGCGGAAGCACAGATACGCAGTATTTT

J gene: TRBJ2-5
V gene: TRBV7-6
clone size: once
D gene: NA
CDR3 protein: CASSIGLKETQYF
CDR3 DNA: TGTGCCAGCAGCATTGGACTGAAAGAGACCCAGTACTTC

J gene: TRBJ1-1
V gene: TRBV6-1
clone size: NA
D gene: NA
CDR3 protein: CASSEVGQGNTEAFF
CDR3 DNA: TGTGCCAGCAGTGAAGTCGGTCAGGGCAACACTGAAGCTTTCTTT

J gene: TRBJ2-7
V gene: TRBV21-1
clone size: NA
D gene: NA
CDR3 protein: CASSDRLPSYEQYF
CDR3 DNA: TGTGCCAGCAGCGACAGGCTCCCTTCCTACGAGCAGTACTTC

J gene: TRBJ2-3
V gene: TRBV5-1
clone size: once
D gene: NA
CDR3 protein: CASRGSTDTQYF
CDR3 DNA: TGCGCCAGCAGGGGGAGCACAGATACGCAGTATTTT

J gene: TRBJ2-3
V gene: TRBV7-2
clone size: NA
D gene: NA
CDR3 protein: CASSLGAGPDTQYF
CDR3 DNA: TGTGCCAGCAGCTTAGGGGCGGGCCCAGATACGCAGTATTTT

J gene: TRBJ2-7
V gene: TRBV2
clone size: NA
D gene: TRBD1
CDR3 protein: CASSSQGYEQYF
CDR3 DNA: TGTGCCAGCAGTTCACAGGGGTACGAGCAGTACTTC

J gene: TRBJ2-3
V gene: TRBV2
clone size: NA
D gene: TRBD2
CDR3 protein: CASSDKLAGDTQYF
CDR3 DNA: TGTGCCAGCAGTGATAAACTAGCGGGAGATACGCAGTATTTT

J gene: TRBJ2-1
V gene: TRBV30
clone size: NA
D gene: TRBD2
CDR3 protein: CAWRWTSGGHNEQFF
CDR3 DNA: TGTGCCTGGAGGTGGACTAGCGGGGGGCACAATGAGCAGTTCTTC

J gene: TRBJ1-2
V gene: TRBV5-6
clone size: NA
D gene: TRBD1
CDR3 protein: CASSLEMAGGGGYTF
CDR3 DNA: TGTGCCAGCAGCTTGGAAATGGCAGGGGGCGGCGGCTACACCTTC

J gene: TRBJ1-6
V gene: TRBV27
clone size: NA
D gene: NA
CDR3 protein: CASSQKPGVSPLHF
CDR3 DNA: TGTGCCAGCAGTCAAAAACCAGGGGTTTCACCCCTCCACTTT

J gene: TRBJ1-1
V gene: TRBV30
clone size: few
D gene: NA
CDR3 protein: CAWSLLTTGTTEAFF
CDR3 DNA: TGTGCCTGGAGTCTTCTTACAACAGGGACCACTGAAGCTTTCTTT

J gene: TRBJ2-2
V gene: TRBV30
clone size: NA
D gene: TRBD2
CDR3 protein: CAWSALWTSGNTGELFF
CDR3 DNA: TGTGCCTGGAGTGCCCTATGGACTAGCGGAAACACCGGGGAGCTGTTTTTT

J gene: TRBJ2-4
V gene: TRBV5-1
clone size: NA
D gene: TRBD1
CDR3 protein: CASSRTGGENIQYF
CDR3 DNA: TGCGCCAGCAGCAGGACAGGGGGAGAAAACATTCAGTACTTC

J gene: TRBJ2-5
V gene: TRBV10-3
clone size: NA
D gene: NA
CDR3 protein: CAISVNGEETQYF
CDR3 DNA: TGTGCCATCAGTGTTAACGGGGAAGAGACCCAGTACTTC

J gene: TRBJ1-1
V gene: TRBV7-9
clone size: few
D gene: NA
CDR3 protein: CASSLAISRNTEAFF
CDR3 DNA: TGTGCCAGCAGCTTAGCTATCAGTCGGAACACTGAAGCTTTCTTT

J gene: TRBJ1-5
V gene: TRBV19
clone size: NA
D gene: NA
CDR3 protein: CASSGQSNQPQHF
CDR3 DNA: TGTGCCAGTAGCGGGCAGAGCAATCAGCCCCAGCATTTT

J gene: TRBJ2-1
V gene: TRBV4-3
clone size: NA
D gene: NA
CDR3 protein: CASSQLDLLSYNEQFF
CDR3 DNA: TGCGCCAGCAGCCAACTGGACTTACTCTCCTACAATGAGCAGTTCTTC

J gene: TRBJ2-2
V gene: TRBV10-3
clone size: NA
D gene: NA
CDR3 protein: CAISVGFTGELFF
CDR3 DNA: TGTGCCATCAGTGTTGGGTTCACCGGGGAGCTGTTTTTT

J gene: TRBJ2-7
V gene: TRBV5-1
clone size: many
D gene: NA
CDR3 protein: CASSLEGYEQYF
CDR3 DNA: TGCGCCAGCAGCTTGGAGGGCTACGAGCAGTACTTC

J gene: TRBJ2-7
V gene: TRBV29-1
clone size: few
D gene: TRBD1
CDR3 protein: CSVALTGAHEQYF
CDR3 DNA: TGCAGCGTTGCCCTCACAGGGGCACACGAGCAGTACTTC

J gene: TRBJ2-6
V gene: TRBV6-5
clone size: few
D gene: NA
CDR3 protein: CASGDSGANVLTF
CDR3 DNA: TGTGCCAGCGGGGACTCTGGGGCCAACGTCCTGACTTTC

J gene: TRBJ2-3
V gene: TRBV30
clone size: few
D gene: NA
CDR3 protein: CAWTWDSTDTQYF
CDR3 DNA: TGTGCCTGGACTTGGGACAGCACAGATACGCAGTATTTT

J gene: TRBJ1-4
V gene: TRBV29-1
clone size: NA
D gene: TRBD1
CDR3 protein: CSGVTGADEKLFF
CDR3 DNA: TGCAGCGGCGTAACAGGGGCGGATGAAAAACTGTTTTTT

J gene: TRBJ2-7
V gene: TRBV7-9
clone size: NA
D gene: NA
CDR3 protein: CASSSVPYEQYF
CDR3 DNA: TGTGCCAGCAGCTCCGTCCCCTACGAGCAGTACTTC

J gene: TRBJ2-1
V gene: TRBV15
clone size: few
D gene: TRBD2
CDR3 protein: CATSRGGFALSLFF
CDR3 DNA: TGTGCCACCAGCAGGGGGGGGTTCGCCCTGTCTCTGTTCTTC

J gene: TRBJ2-1
V gene: TRBV29-1
clone size: NA
D gene: TRBD1
CDR3 protein: CSLSRDRGLHEQFF
CDR3 DNA: TGCAGCTTGAGCCGGGACAGGGGGCTTCATGAGCAGTTCTTC

J gene: TRBJ2-3
V gene: TRBV4-1
clone size: few
D gene: NA
CDR3 protein: CASSQGGTVFTDTQYF
CDR3 DNA: TGCGCCAGCAGCCAAGGTGGTACCGTATTCACAGATACGCAGTATTTT

J gene: TRBJ1-1
V gene: TRBV6-5
clone size: few
D gene: NA
CDR3 protein: CASSYGRRADFHEAFF
CDR3 DNA: TGTGCCAGCAGTTACGGTCGCCGTGCAGATTTTCATGAAGCTTTCTTT

J gene: TRBJ2-6
V gene: TRBV29-1
clone size: NA
D gene: NA
CDR3 protein: CSVEVSQAANVLTF
CDR3 DNA: TGCAGCGTTGAAGTCAGCCAAGCGGCCAACGTCCTGACTTTC

J gene: TRBJ2-1
V gene: TRBV7-8
clone size: NA
D gene: TRBD2
CDR3 protein: CASSLGLAGYNEQFF
CDR3 DNA: TGTGCCAGCAGCTTAGGACTAGCGGGTTACAATGAGCAGTTCTTC

J gene: TRBJ2-3
V gene: TRBV9
clone size: NA
D gene: NA
CDR3 protein: CASSVGGTKKADTQYF
CDR3 DNA: TGTGCCAGCAGCGTAGGAGGGACCAAAAAGGCAGATACGCAGTATTTT

J gene: TRBJ2-7
V gene: TRBV2
clone size: NA
D gene: NA
CDR3 protein: CASSEVEQYF
CDR3 DNA: TGTGCCAGCAGTGAGGTAGAGCAGTACTTC

J gene: TRBJ1-1
V gene: TRBV29-1
clone size: NA
D gene: NA
CDR3 protein: CSVDPGNTEAFF
CDR3 DNA: TGCAGCGTTGACCCGGGTAACACTGAAGCTTTCTTT

J gene: TRBJ2-7
V gene: TRBV6-5
clone size: NA
D gene: TRBD1
CDR3 protein: CASSTAGTGIYEQYF
CDR3 DNA: TGTGCCAGCAGCACAGCCGGGACAGGGATCTACGAGCAGTACTTC

J gene: TRBJ1-5
V gene: TRBV6-6
clone size: few
D gene: NA
CDR3 protein: CASSYGLPGNQPQHF
CDR3 DNA: TGTGCCAGCAGTTACGGTCTTCCTGGCAATCAGCCCCAGCATTTT

J gene: TRBJ2-3
V gene: TRBV15
clone size: NA
D gene: NA
CDR3 protein: CATSTLRESDTQYF
CDR3 DNA: TGTGCCACCAGCACGTTGCGGGAATCAGATACGCAGTATTTT

J gene: TRBJ1-1
V gene: TRBV21-1
clone size: few
D gene: NA
CDR3 protein: CASTQRGSEAFF
CDR3 DNA: TGTGCCAGCACCCAAAGGGGCAGTGAAGCTTTCTTT

J gene: TRBJ1-1
V gene: TRBV14
clone size: many
D gene: NA
CDR3 protein: CASSQLTGRNEAFF
CDR3 DNA: TGTGCCAGCAGCCAGCTTACAGGGCGTAATGAAGCTTTCTTT

J gene: TRBJ2-7
V gene: TRBV7-6
clone size: few
D gene: TRBD1
CDR3 protein: CASSLDRGYTYEQYF
CDR3 DNA: TGTGCCAGCAGCTTAGACAGGGGGTATACCTACGAGCAGTACTTC

J gene: TRBJ2-2
V gene: TRBV5-4
clone size: NA
D gene: NA
CDR3 protein: CASSSQETSGELFF
CDR3 DNA: TGTGCCAGCAGCTCCCAGGAGACCTCCGGGGAGCTGTTTTTT

J gene: TRBJ1-2
V gene: TRBV19
clone size: NA
D gene: NA
CDR3 protein: CASSKGTYGYTF
CDR3 DNA: TGTGCCAGTAGTAAGGGGACCTATGGCTACACCTTC

J gene: TRBJ2-1
V gene: TRBV5-6
clone size: NA
D gene: NA
CDR3 protein: CASSFFAGAYNEQFF
CDR3 DNA: TGTGCCAGCAGCTTTTTTGCGGGTGCCTACAATGAGCAGTTCTTC

J gene: TRBJ2-7
V gene: TRBV9
clone size: NA
D gene: NA
CDR3 protein: CASSVGSTVLRHEQYF
CDR3 DNA: TGTGCCAGCAGCGTAGGATCGACAGTACTCCGGCACGAGCAGTACTTC

J gene: TRBJ2-1
V gene: TRBV11-3
clone size: few
D gene: NA
CDR3 protein: CASSLDEGKGSEGYNEQFF
CDR3 DNA: TGTGCCAGCAGCTTAGACGAGGGGAAAGGTTCCGAAGGATACAATGAGCAGTTCTTC

J gene: TRBJ2-5
V gene: TRBV6-5
clone size: NA
D gene: NA
CDR3 protein: CASSYASKVIETQYF
CDR3 DNA: TGTGCCAGCAGTTATGCCTCGAAGGTGATAGAGACCCAGTACTTC

J gene: TRBJ1-4
V gene: TRBV30
clone size: few
D gene: NA
CDR3 protein: CAWSVSPSGEKLFF
CDR3 DNA: TGTGCCTGGAGTGTATCACCCTCGGGAGAAAAACTGTTTTTT

J gene: TRBJ2-1
V gene: TRBV30
clone size: NA
D gene: NA
CDR3 protein: CAWRLPTGGNEQFF
CDR3 DNA: TGTGCCTGGAGATTACCGACCGGGGGAAATGAGCAGTTCTTC